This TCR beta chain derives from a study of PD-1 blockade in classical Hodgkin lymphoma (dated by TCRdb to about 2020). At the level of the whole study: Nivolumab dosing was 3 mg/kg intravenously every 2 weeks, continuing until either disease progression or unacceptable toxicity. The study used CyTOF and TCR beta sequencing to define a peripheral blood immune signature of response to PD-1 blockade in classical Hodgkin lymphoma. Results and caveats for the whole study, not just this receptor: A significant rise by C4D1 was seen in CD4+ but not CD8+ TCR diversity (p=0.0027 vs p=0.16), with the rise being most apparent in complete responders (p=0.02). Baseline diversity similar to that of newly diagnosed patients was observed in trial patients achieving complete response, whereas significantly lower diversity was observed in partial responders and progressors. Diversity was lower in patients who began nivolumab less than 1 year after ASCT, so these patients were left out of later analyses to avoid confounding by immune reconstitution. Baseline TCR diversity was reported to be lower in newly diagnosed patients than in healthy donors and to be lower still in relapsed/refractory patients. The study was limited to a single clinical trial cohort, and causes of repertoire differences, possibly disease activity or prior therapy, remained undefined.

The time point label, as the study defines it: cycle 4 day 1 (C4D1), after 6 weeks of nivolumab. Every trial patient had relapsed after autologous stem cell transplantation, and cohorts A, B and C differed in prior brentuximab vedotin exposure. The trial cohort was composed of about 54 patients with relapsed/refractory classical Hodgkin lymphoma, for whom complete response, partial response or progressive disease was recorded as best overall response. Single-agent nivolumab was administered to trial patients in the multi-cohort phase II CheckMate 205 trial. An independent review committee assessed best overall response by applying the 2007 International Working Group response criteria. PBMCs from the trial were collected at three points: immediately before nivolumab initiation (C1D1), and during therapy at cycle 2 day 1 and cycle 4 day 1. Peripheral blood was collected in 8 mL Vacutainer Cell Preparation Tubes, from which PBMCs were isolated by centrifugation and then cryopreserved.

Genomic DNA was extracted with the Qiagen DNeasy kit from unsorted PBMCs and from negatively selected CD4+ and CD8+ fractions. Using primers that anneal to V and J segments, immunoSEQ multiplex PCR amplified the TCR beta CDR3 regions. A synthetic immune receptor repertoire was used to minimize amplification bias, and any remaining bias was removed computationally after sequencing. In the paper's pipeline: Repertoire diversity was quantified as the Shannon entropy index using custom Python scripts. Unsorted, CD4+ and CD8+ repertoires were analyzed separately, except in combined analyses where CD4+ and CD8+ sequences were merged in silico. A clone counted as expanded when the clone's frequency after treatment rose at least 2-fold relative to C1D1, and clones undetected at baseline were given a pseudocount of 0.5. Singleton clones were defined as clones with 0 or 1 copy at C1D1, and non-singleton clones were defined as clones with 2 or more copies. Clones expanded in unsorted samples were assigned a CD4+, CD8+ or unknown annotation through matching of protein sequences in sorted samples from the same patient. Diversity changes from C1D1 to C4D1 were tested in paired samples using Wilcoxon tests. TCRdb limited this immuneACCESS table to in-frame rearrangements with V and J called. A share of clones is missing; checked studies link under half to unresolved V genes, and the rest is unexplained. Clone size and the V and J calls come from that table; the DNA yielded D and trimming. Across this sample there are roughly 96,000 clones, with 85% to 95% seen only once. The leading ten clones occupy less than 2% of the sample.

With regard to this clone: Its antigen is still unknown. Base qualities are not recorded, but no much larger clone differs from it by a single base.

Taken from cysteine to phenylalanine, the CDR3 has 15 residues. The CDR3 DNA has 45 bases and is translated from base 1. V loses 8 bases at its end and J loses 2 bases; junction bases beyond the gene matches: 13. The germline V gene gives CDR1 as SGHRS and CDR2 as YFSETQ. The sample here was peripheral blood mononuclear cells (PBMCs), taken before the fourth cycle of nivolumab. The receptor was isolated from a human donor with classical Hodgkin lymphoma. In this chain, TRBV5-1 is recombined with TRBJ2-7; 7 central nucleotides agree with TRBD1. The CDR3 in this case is CARGDRPTTPYEQYF. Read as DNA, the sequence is TGCGCCAGGGGGGACAGACCGACCACCCCCTACGAGCAGTACTTC.